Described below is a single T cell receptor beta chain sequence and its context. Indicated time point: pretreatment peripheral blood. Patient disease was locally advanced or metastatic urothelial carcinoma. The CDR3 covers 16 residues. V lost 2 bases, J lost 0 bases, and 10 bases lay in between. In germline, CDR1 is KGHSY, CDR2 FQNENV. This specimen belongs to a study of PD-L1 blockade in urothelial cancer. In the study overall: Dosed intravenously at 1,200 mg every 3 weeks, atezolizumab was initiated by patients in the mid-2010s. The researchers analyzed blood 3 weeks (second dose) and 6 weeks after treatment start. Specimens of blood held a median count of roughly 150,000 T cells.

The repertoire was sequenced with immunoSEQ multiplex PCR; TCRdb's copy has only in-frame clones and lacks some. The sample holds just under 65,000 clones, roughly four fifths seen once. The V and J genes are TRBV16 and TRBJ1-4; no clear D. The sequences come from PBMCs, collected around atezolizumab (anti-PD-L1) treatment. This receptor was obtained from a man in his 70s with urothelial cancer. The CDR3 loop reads CASSQRRSATNEKLFF. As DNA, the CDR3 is TGTGCCAGCAGCCAAAGGCGGAGTGCAACTAATGAAAAACTGTTTTTT.